The 28 T cell receptor beta chains given below trace back to one sample, sequenced in a study of blood T cell repertoires in COVID-19. Assay used: immunoSEQ multiplex PCR; TCRdb lists only in-frame clones, some missing. The sample lists about 150,000 clones; 80% to 85% were seen once. Sequenced input: PBMCs or T cells enriched from blood (not recorded which). Receptors originate from a woman aged 45-60 years who had recovered from COVID-19.

The V and J genes are TRBV6-5 and TRBJ1-5, with 8 nucleotides matching TRBD1. Germline V CDR1 and CDR2: MNHEY, SVGAGI. The CDR3 sequence is 14 residues long. J lost 1 base, V lost 6 bases, and 2 bases had no gene match. This CDR3 reads CASRTGGSNQPQHF. The DNA for the CDR3 is TGTGCCAGCAGAACAGGGGGAAGCAATCAGCCCCAGCATTTT.

The V gene is TRBV28, the J gene TRBJ2-7; 7 positions match TRBD2. The CDR3 covers 15 residues. Germline-derived CDR1 and CDR2 are MDHEN and SYDVKM. Trimming took 6 bases from V and 0 from J; bases not matched to a gene: 8. The CDR3 loop reads CASSPGIAGSYEQYF. The CDR3 nucleotides are TGTGCCAGCAGCCCGGGAATAGCGGGCTCCTACGAGCAGTACTTC.

Worth noting for this clone: Sequence at one end of the junction differs from germline and may be a read error. This chain joins TRBV5-1 and TRBJ1-2, with D perhaps matching TRBD1 (5 bases). Germline lookup yields CDR1 SGHRS and CDR2 YFSETQ. The CDR3 covers 14 residues. The CDR3 nucleotides read TGCGCCAGCGCACCGGACGGAGGGGCCCCACTACAGGACTTC. It translates to CASAPDGGAPLQDF.

The V and J genes are TRBV4-3 and TRBJ2-3, with a tentative D call TRBD2 (5 bases). Germline V CDR1 and CDR2: LGHNA, YSLEER. The CDR3 spans 18 residues. Trimming stripped 0 bases from V and 2 bases from J, with 18 bases between. The CDR3 DNA reads TGCGCCAGCAGCCAAGATCAAGTCGGACTCTCGATCACAGATACGCAGTATTTT. Protein: CASSQDQVGLSITDTQYF.

This clone was counted between two and nine times. V is TRBV19 and J is TRBJ2-3; 7 positions agree with TRBD2. Looked up from germline, CDR1 is LNHDA and CDR2 is SQIVND (reference sequence). V lost 3 bases, J lost 4 bases, and 7 bases stayed unmatched. CDR3 size: 15 residues. The CDR3 region is CASSMGGIEADTQYF. The CDR3 DNA reads as TGTGCCAGTAGTATGGGGGGGATCGAAGCAGATACGCAGTATTTT.

The genes are TRBV23-1 and TRBJ2-3; a weak D match, TRBD2 (6 bases). TRBV23-1 is sorted into the ORF group, with uncertain function. The CDR3 has 16 residues. The V end was cut by 11 bases, the J end by 6 bases, with 27 bases between. The CDR3 reads CAPTPPDNYGGDTQYF. The CDR3 region has the DNA TGCGCCCCCACCCCCCCGGACAACTATGGGGGGGATACGCAGTATTTT.

CDR3 coding DNA: TGTGCCAGCTCCCCCAAGCAGGCTAATGAAAAACTGTTTTTT. It encodes CASSPKQANEKLFF. V gene TRBV18 combines with J gene TRBJ1-4; D is unresolved. CDR3 size: 14 residues. Looked up from germline, CDR1 is KGHSH and CDR2 is LQKENI. The V end lost 6 bases, the J end lost 3 bases, and 11 bases lay between the germline ends.

The genes are TRBV7-2 and TRBJ1-2, with D possibly being TRBD1 (6 bases). Germline V gene lookup returns CDR1 SGHTA and CDR2 FQGNSA. The CDR3 loop spans 14 amino acids. V was shortened by 3 bases and J by 2 bases, with 10 bases between the two germline ends. CDR3 DNA sequence: TGTGCCAGCAGCTTGGGACACCTCAACTATGGCTACACCTTC. Protein sequence: CASSLGHLNYGYTF.

The chain has TRBV18 and TRBJ2-1, with D uncertain. The germline V and J ends were trimmed by 6 bases and 7 bases, with 10 bases remaining between them. The CDR3 length is 12 residues. Germline assignment: CDR1 KGHSH and CDR2 LQKENI. The CDR3 nucleotides are TGTGCCAGCTCGACAAAATCGAATGAGCAGTTCTTC. Translation gives CASSTKSNEQFF.

The chain employs TRBV7-9 and TRBJ1-1; possible D gene TRBD1, 5 bases. Trimming pared 5 bases from V and 0 bases from J, leaving 10 bases between. The CDR3 spans 14 residues. Germline CDR1 reads SEHNR; CDR2 reads FQNEAQ (reference sequence). The CDR3 protein is CASSLRALNTEAFF. DNA for the CDR3: TGTGCCAGCAGCCTCAGGGCCTTGAACACTGAAGCTTTCTTT.

Worth noting for this clone: Other DNA sequences in the sample encode the same CDR3. The chain couples TRBV6-2 or TRBV6-3 to TRBJ1-2; D might be TRBD1 (5 bases). V lost 0 bases and J lost 4, with 6 bases in between. Germline CDR1 is MNHEY and CDR2 is SVGEGT. This CDR3 has 13 amino acids. The CDR3 loop is CASSYSGLYGYTF. The CDR3 coding sequence is TGTGCCAGCAGTTACTCGGGGCTCTATGGCTACACCTTC.

The chain couples TRBV14 to TRBJ1-2, with a possible D match to TRBD1 (6 bases). The germline gives CDR1 SGHDN, CDR2 FVKESK. CDR3 length: 15 residues. The V end lost 0 bases, the J end lost 2 bases, and 10 bases lay between the germline ends. The CDR3 region has the DNA TGTGCCAGCAGCCAAGATCGGGGGGCCAACTATGGCTACACCTTC. This sequence encodes CASSQDRGANYGYTF.

The rearrangement joins TRBV29-1 to TRBJ1-2; D might be TRBD1 (6 bases). V shed 4 bases and J shed 0 bases, with 15 bases lying between them. Germline V CDR1 and CDR2: SQVTM, ANQGSEA. CDR3 length: 15 residues. The CDR3 protein is CSVGGTGHPNYGYTF. In nucleotides, the CDR3 is TGCAGCGTTGGGGGAACGGGACACCCTAACTATGGCTACACCTTC.

The gene calls are TRBV4-3 and TRBJ2-7; possibly TRBD2 for D (7 bases). The CDR3 extends over 16 amino acids. V was pared by 3 bases and J by 4 bases, with 19 bases between. In germline, CDR1 is LGHNA, CDR2 YSLEER. The CDR3 region has the DNA TGCGCCAGCAGCCACGGGGGGATACAGGGTTCTTACGAGCAGTACTTC. Translating gives CASSHGGIQGSYEQYF.

This clone has only a few counts. V and J are TRBV14 and TRBJ1-3; unclear D gene. Trimming shortened V by 1 base and J by 8 bases, and 12 bases separated the two germline ends. Germline V gene lookup returns CDR1 SGHDN and CDR2 FVKESK. This CDR3 spans 14 amino acids. The CDR3 region is CASSQAFRRDTIYF. Here the CDR3 DNA reads TGTGCCAGCAGCCAAGCATTCAGGCGGGACACCATATATTTT. The full variable domain, with the rest looked up from reference TRBV14 and TRBJ1-3, is EAGVTQFPSHSVIEKGQTVTLRCDPISGHDNLYWYRRVMGKEIKFLLHFVKESKQDESGMPNNRFLAERTGGTYSTLKVQPAELEDSGVYFCASSQAFRRDTIYFGEGSWLTVV.

This chain joins TRBV7-2 and TRBJ1-3; D gene ambiguous. The CDR3 covers 19 residues. V lost 1 base to trimming and J lost 0 bases, with 19 bases between them. Germline V CDR1 and CDR2: SGHTA, FQGNSA. The CDR3 loop reads CASSLDPLAAAASGNTIYF. CDR3 in DNA: TGTGCCAGCAGCTTAGATCCGTTGGCGGCGGCGGCCTCTGGAAACACCATATATTTT. The full variable domain, with the rest looked up from reference TRBV7-2 and TRBJ1-3, is GAGVSQSPSNKVTEKGKDVELRCDPISGHTALYWYRQSLGQGLEFLIYFQGNSAPDKSGLPSDRFSAERTGGSVSTLTIQRTQQEDSAVYLCASSLDPLAAAASGNTIYFGEGSWLTVV.

V is TRBV28 and J is TRBJ2-1, with 10 bases fitting TRBD2. CDR3 length: 20 residues. With 5 bases clipped from V and 1 base from J, the junction kept 17 bases outside the gene matches. CDR1 and CDR2 (germline): MDHEN, SYDVKM. CDR3 residues: CASSPLEAFSAGGSYNEQFF. CDR3 nucleotides: TGTGCCAGCAGTCCCCTCGAGGCCTTTTCAGCGGGAGGGTCCTACAATGAGCAGTTCTTC.

The chain combines TRBV24-1 with TRBJ1-2, with D perhaps matching TRBD1 (6 bases). Per germline, CDR1 KGHDR and CDR2 SFDVKD. CDR3 size: 14 residues. Trimming removed 4 bases at V and 2 bases at J, with 10 bases between. The CDR3 DNA reads as TGTGCCACCAGTGACGTGGACAGAAACTATGGCTACACCTTC. Protein product: CATSDVDRNYGYTF.

The rearrangement links TRBV6-5 to TRBJ1-4; 8 positions match TRBD1. V trimming: 0 bases; J trimming: 7 bases; junction bases outside the gene matches: 4. Looked up from germline, CDR1 is MNHEY and CDR2 is SVGAGI. CDR3 length equals 15 residues. The CDR3 nucleotides are TGTGCCAGCAGTTACTCTGGGACAGGTAGTGAAAAACTGTTTTTT. This gives the protein CASSYSGTGSEKLFF.

This clone is a singleton in its sample. The chain employs TRBV5-3 and TRBJ1-2; maybe TRBD1 (6 bases). TRBV5-3 is assigned to the ORF class and has an uncertain function. With 5 bases removed from V and 6 bases from J, the gap between germline ends came to 14 bases. This CDR3 comprises 13 residues. Written as DNA, the CDR3 is TGTGCCAGAAGGAGGCAGGGGCTAAATGGCTACACCTTC. Protein product: CARRRQGLNGYTF.

The CDR3 DNA is TGTGCCAGCAGGGCCTACGGGGGAGGCTCTGGAAACACCATATATTTT. It codes for CASRAYGGGSGNTIYF. The chain uses TRBV27 and TRBJ1-3; perhaps TRBD1 as D (5 bases). V was clipped by 6 bases and J by 0 bases, with 15 bases between them. Germline-derived CDR1 and CDR2 are MNHEY and SMNVEV (reference sequence). The CDR3 runs 16 residues.

The chain uses TRBV15 and TRBJ1-1; D remains unclear. In germline, CDR1 is LNHNV, CDR2 YYDKDF (reference sequence). The CDR3 extends over 12 amino acids. V was trimmed by 6 bases and J by 0 bases, leaving 5 bases between them. CDR3 nucleotides: TGTGCCACCAGTCCTATGAACACTGAAGCTTTCTTT. Encoded protein: CATSPMNTEAFF.

This chain uses TRBV27 with TRBJ1-5; 9 nucleotides align to TRBD1. The junction had 5 bases not matched to a gene; V was cut back by 5 bases and J by 3 bases. From germline, CDR1 is MNHEY and CDR2 SMNVEV (reference sequence). The CDR3 runs 15 residues. The CDR3 loop reads CASSGQGLFNQPQHF. The CDR3 bases are TGTGCCAGCAGTGGACAGGGGTTATTCAATCAGCCCCAGCATTTT.

The V call is TRBV15, the J call TRBJ2-3; D unresolved. V was pared by 1 base and J by 8 bases, with 13 bases between. The CDR3 is 14 amino acids. Germline V gene lookup returns CDR1 LNHNV and CDR2 YYDKDF (reference sequence). This CDR3 reads CATSRARYDGTQYF. CDR3 nucleotides: TGTGCCACCAGCAGAGCTAGATATGACGGTACGCAGTATTTT.

This clone appeared a few times. The chain couples TRBV7-9 to TRBJ2-2; TRBD2 matches at 8 bases. CDR3 length: 14 amino acids. Unmatched junction bases numbered 6, after V lost 10 bases and J lost 2 bases. CDR1 is SEHNR and CDR2 is FQNEAQ in the germline V gene (reference sequence). The CDR3, as DNA: TGTGCCAAGAATAGCGGGGTTAACACCGGGGAGCTGTTTTTT. Translated, it gives CAKNSGVNTGELFF.

The chain recombines TRBV10-3 with TRBJ1-5; D is possibly TRBD1 (5 bases). The CDR3 loop spans 13 amino acids. V was trimmed by 6 bases and J by 7 bases, leaving 13 bases between them. Per germline, CDR1 ENHRY and CDR2 SYGVKD. The CDR3 DNA reads as TGTGCCATCAGCTCAGGGATAGACCAGCCCCAGCATTTT. Its translation is CAISSGIDQPQHF.

This chain's CDR3 is CASSFMQGNYGYTF. Written as DNA, the CDR3 is TGTGCCAGCAGTTTTATGCAGGGAAACTATGGCTACACCTTC. The chain has TRBV28 and TRBJ1-2; D perhaps matches TRBD1 (5 bases). V was pared by 3 bases and J by 2 bases, with 10 bases between. This CDR3 is 14 amino acids long. Germline V gene lookup returns CDR1 MDHEN and CDR2 SYDVKM.

The rearrangement uses TRBV27 and TRBJ2-1, with 11 nucleotides matching TRBD2. Germline CDR1 and CDR2: MNHEY and SMNVEV (reference sequence). Trimming took 5 bases from V and 7 from J; bases not matched to a gene: 7. CDR3 length equals 15 residues. CDR3 residues: CASSSLAGGSNEQFF. DNA for the CDR3: TGTGCCAGCAGTAGCCTAGCGGGAGGTTCTAATGAGCAGTTCTTC.